A single sample is the source of the 4 T cell receptor beta chains below, sequenced in a study of blood T cell repertoires in COVID-19. Some clones are missing from TCRdb's copy, which holds only in-frame ones; the method was immunoSEQ multiplex PCR. This sample has 97,000 or so clones; 90% occur once, and the top ten carry about 1.7%. The sequencing sample was made of peripheral blood. The receptor set was obtained from a man aged 55-75 years with acute or convalescent COVID-19.

The chain employs TRBV3-1 (or the pseudogene TRBV3-2) and TRBJ2-3; 8 positions agree with TRBD2. V trimming: 4 bases; J trimming: 1 base; junction bases outside the gene matches: 4. Germline lookup yields CDR1 LGHDT and CDR2 YNNKEL (reference sequence). The CDR3 spans 15 residues. The CDR3 reads CASSRGGRGTDTQYF. The CDR3 nucleotides are TGTGCCAGCAGCCGCGGGGGGCGGGGCACAGATACGCAGTATTTT.

The rearrangement links TRBV6-5 to TRBJ1-1, with 10 positions matching TRBD1. V shed 4 bases, J shed 10 bases, and the junction held 9 bases outside the gene matches. The germline CDR1 and CDR2 sequences are MNHEY and SVGAGI. There are 14 residues in the CDR3. DNA of the CDR3: TGTGCCAGCAGTTGGGACAGGGGAGGTGTGGGAGCTTTCTTT. Protein product: CASSWDRGGVGAFF.

This chain connects TRBV5-4 to TRBJ2-1; no definite D call. From germline, CDR1 is SGHNT and CDR2 YYREEE (reference sequence). The CDR3 totals 15 residues. Trimming removed 1 base at V and 0 bases at J, with 8 bases between. The CDR3 sequence is CASSLFPSSYNEQFF. The CDR3 DNA is TGTGCCAGCAGCTTGTTCCCGAGCTCCTACAATGAGCAGTTCTTC. Combining the CDR3 with reference TRBV5-4 and TRBJ2-1 gives the whole variable domain ETGVTQSPTHLIKTRGQQVTLRCSSQSGHNTVSWYQQALGQGPQFIFQYYREEENGRGNFPPRFSGLQFPNYSSELNVNALELDDSALYLCASSLFPSSYNEQFFGPGTRLTVL.

A single count supports this clone. V usage is TRBV6-6 and J usage is TRBJ1-2; tentatively, D is TRBD1 (5 bases). Trimming took off 10 bases at V and 5 bases at J, with 14 bases between the two ends. CDR1 MNHNY and CDR2 SVGAGI come from the germline V gene (reference sequence). The CDR3 length is 12 residues. The DNA of the CDR3 is TGTGCCATCTCCACGGAGGGGTATGGCTACACCTTC. Translated, it gives CAISTEGYGYTF.